The 20 T cell receptor beta chains below were found in one sample sequenced in a study of OX40 agonist ivuxolimab in advanced cancers. Some clones are missing from TCRdb's copy, which holds only in-frame ones; the method was immunoSEQ multiplex PCR. The sample shows over 50,000 clones, about nine tenths of them seen only once. This specimen consisted of CD4+ or CD8+ T cells sorted from blood, obtained in a trial of the OX40 agonist ivuxolimab. The receptors here all came from an adult with an advanced solid tumor such as melanoma, head and neck, liver or kidney cancer.

The chain recombines TRBV19 with TRBJ2-7, with D possibly TRBD2 on 6 matching bases. There are 14 residues in the CDR3. Trimming cost V 6 bases and J 3 bases, with 15 bases left between them. CDR1 is LNHDA, CDR2 SQIVND, per germline (reference sequence). The CDR3 here is CASSPGGFNYEQYF. DNA for the CDR3: TGTGCCAGTAGCCCCGGGGGATTCAACTACGAGCAGTACTTC.

This clone was found once. The chain combines TRBV19 with TRBJ2-3; the match to TRBD2 covers 8 bases. V shed 5 bases and J 2 bases; nucleotides not matched to a gene: 6. This CDR3 has 15 residues. Germline assignment: CDR1 LNHDA and CDR2 SQIVND (reference sequence). The CDR3: CASSPKAGATDTQYF. Here the CDR3 DNA reads TGTGCCAGTAGTCCTAAAGCGGGAGCCACAGATACGCAGTATTTT.

The rearrangement links TRBV28 to TRBJ2-7; D possibly matches TRBD1 or TRBD2 (5 bases each). Trimming cost V 5 bases and J 5 bases, with 19 bases left between them. CDR1 and CDR2 from the germline V gene are MDHEN and SYDVKM. This CDR3 has 15 amino acids. The chain's CDR3 is CASSPTDGGVNEQYF. The CDR3 coding sequence is TGTGCCAGCAGTCCCACCGATGGGGGAGTAAACGAGCAGTACTTC.

This chain uses TRBV11-2 with TRBJ2-7; D is possibly TRBD2 (6 bases). The CDR3 contains 13 residues. The germline V gene encodes CDR1 SGHAT and CDR2 FQNNGV. The ends were cut back, 5 bases at V and 2 bases at J, with 10 bases in the middle. CDR3 in amino acids: CASSLGLTYEQYF. In DNA form, the CDR3 reads TGTGCCAGCAGCCTGGGACTTACCTACGAGCAGTACTTC.

This clone occurred once. The V and J genes are TRBV30 and TRBJ2-2; 7 positions agree with TRBD1. The junction had 1 base not matched to a gene; V was cut back by 4 bases and J by 5 bases. Germline loops: CDR1 GTSNPN, CDR2 SVGIG (reference sequence). The CDR3 extends over 12 amino acids. In DNA form, the CDR3 reads TGTGCCTGGACAGGGGGAACCGGGGAGCTGTTTTTT. Translated, it gives CAWTGGTGELFF.

The chain has TRBV4-1 and TRBJ2-3; 9 nucleotides line up with TRBD2. Germline V gene lookup returns CDR1 MGHRA and CDR2 YSYEKL. Trimming removed 2 bases from V and 2 bases from J; junction bases left unmatched: 2. The CDR3 sequence is 15 residues long. The CDR3 is CASSQLAGFTDTQYF. CDR3 DNA: TGCGCCAGCAGCCAACTAGCGGGGTTCACAGATACGCAGTATTTT.

This sequence joins TRBV9 and TRBJ2-3, with D unclear. Germline V gives CDR1 SGDLS, CDR2 YYNGEE. The length of the CDR3 is 14 residues. Between the trimmed V and J ends, which lost 0 bases and 5 bases, there was a span of 10 bases. DNA of the CDR3: TGTGCCAGCAGCGTAGCTGGAGTGGGAGATACGCAGTATTTT. Protein sequence: CASSVAGVGDTQYF.

This chain links TRBV2 with TRBJ2-2, with TRBD1 matching 9 bases. The ends lost 3 bases at V and 7 bases at J; junction bases unmatched: 9. The CDR3 totals 16 residues. Germline CDR1 and CDR2: SNHLY and FYNNEI. The CDR3 region is CASSDPGQGNFGELFF. The CDR3 DNA is TGTGCCAGCAGTGACCCGGGACAGGGAAATTTCGGGGAGCTGTTTTTT. The full variable domain, rest sourced from reference TRBV2 and TRBJ2-2, is EPEVTQTPSHQVTQMGQEVILRCVPISNHLYFYWYRQILGQKVEFLVSFYNNEISEKSEIFDDQFSVERPDGSNFTLKIRSTKLEDSAMYFCASSDPGQGNFGELFFGEGSRLTVL.

This chain joins TRBV29-1 and TRBJ1-1; 9 positions agree with TRBD1. The CDR3 has 13 residues. V shed 5 bases and J 5 bases; nucleotides not matched to a gene: 6. Germline assignment: CDR1 SQVTM and CDR2 ANQGSEA. CDR3 in amino acids: CSVSDRGGTEAFF. In DNA, the CDR3 is TGCAGCGTTTCGGACAGGGGCGGGACTGAAGCTTTCTTT.

CDR3 sequence reads: CAWTDPLAGAYNEQFF. The CDR3 bases are TGTGCCTGGACGGACCCGCTAGCGGGAGCGTACAATGAGCAGTTCTTC. The J gene is TRBJ2-1, the V gene TRBV30; 10 nucleotides match TRBD2. This CDR3 is built from 16 residues. Germline V gene lookup returns CDR1 GTSNPN and CDR2 SVGIG (reference sequence). V gave up 4 bases and J gave up 4 bases; unmatched junction bases: 10.

The chain couples TRBV5-1 to TRBJ2-2; D is possibly TRBD2 (5 bases). CDR1 and CDR2 (germline): SGHRS, YFSETQ. The CDR3 loop spans 13 amino acids. Trimming pared 4 bases from V and 5 bases from J, leaving 9 bases between. The CDR3 spells CASSTTGTGELFF. CDR3 bases: TGCGCCAGCAGCACCACGGGAACCGGGGAGCTGTTTTTT.

The V call is TRBV7-8, the J call TRBJ2-2, with TRBD2 matching 12 bases. J lost 7 bases, V lost 1 base, and 4 bases had no gene match. The germline V gene has CDR1 SGHVS and CDR2 FQNEAQ. This CDR3 has 16 amino acids. The CDR3 reads CASSLGLAGADGELFF. In DNA, the CDR3 is TGTGCCAGCAGCTTAGGACTAGCGGGAGCGGACGGGGAGCTGTTTTTT.

This clone was seen a handful of times. The chain employs TRBV13 and TRBJ2-5; D may match TRBD1 or TRBD2 (6 bases each). Germline V gene data show CDR1 as PRHDT and CDR2 as FYEKMQ (reference sequence). The V end was cut by 5 bases, the J end by 5 bases, with 18 bases between. This CDR3 is 15 amino acids long. Here the CDR3 DNA reads TGTGCCAGCAGCCCCCAGGGGATTGGGGGGGAGACCCAGTACTTC. It codes for CASSPQGIGGETQYF.

This chain joins TRBV13 and TRBJ2-2, with D perhaps TRBD1 (6 bases). Germline V gene data show CDR1 as PRHDT and CDR2 as FYEKMQ (reference sequence). Trimming stripped 5 bases from V and 8 bases from J, with 15 bases between. The CDR3 has 14 residues. The CDR3 sequence is CASSLTGIEGELFF. CDR3 sequence (DNA): TGTGCCAGCAGCCTCACAGGGATTGAAGGGGAGCTGTTTTTT.

CDR3 loop: CASSDGMNTEAFF. The CDR3 DNA sequence: TGTGCCAGCAGTGACGGGATGAACACTGAAGCTTTCTTT. The V gene is TRBV2, the J gene TRBJ1-1; D not certain. Trimming cost V 3 bases and J 0 bases, with 5 bases left between them. Germline CDR1 is SNHLY and CDR2 is FYNNEI. This CDR3 is built from 13 residues.

The genes are TRBV7-9 and TRBJ2-3; D could derive from TRBD1 or TRBD2 (7 bases each). The germline CDR1 and CDR2 sequences are SEHNR and FQNEAQ (reference sequence). There are 12 residues in the CDR3. V lost 5 bases to trimming and J lost 6 bases, with 9 bases between them. DNA for the CDR3: TGTGCCAGCAGCCAGGGGGGGGATACGCAGTATTTT. It encodes CASSQGGDTQYF.

The chain joins TRBV6-6 to TRBJ1-1; 7 nucleotides match TRBD1. The V segment lost 6 bases and the J segment 4 bases; nucleotides outside the gene matches: 11. Germline values: CDR1 MNHNY, CDR2 SVGAGI (reference sequence). This CDR3 has 15 residues. The CDR3 DNA reads as TGTGCCAGCAGGCCAGTACAGGGGTTTACCACTGAAGCTTTCTTT. Amino acids: CASRPVQGFTTEAFF.

The chain employs TRBV7-9 and TRBJ1-1; 7 nucleotides agree with TRBD1. V trimming: 1 base; J trimming: 6 bases; junction bases outside the gene matches: 5. CDR1 and CDR2 (germline): SEHNR, FQNEAQ (reference sequence). The CDR3 has 14 amino acids. The CDR3 coding sequence is TGTGCCAGCAGCTTAGGGGGACAGTTCGCTGAAGCTTTCTTT. This translates into CASSLGGQFAEAFF.

This clone occurred once. The rearrangement joins TRBV7-8 to TRBJ2-1, with TRBD1 as a possible D gene (6 bases). This CDR3 comprises 15 residues. Germline V gene data show CDR1 as SGHVS and CDR2 as FQNEAQ. Trimming shortened V by 0 bases and J by 4 bases, and 10 bases separated the two germline ends. The CDR3, as DNA: TGTGCCAGCAGCTTAGCTGGGACACTATACAATGAGCAGTTCTTC. Protein: CASSLAGTLYNEQFF.

CDR3 sequence reads: CASSQVDISQPQHF. The CDR3 nucleotides are TGCGCCAGCAGCCAAGTTGACATCAGTCAGCCCCAGCATTTT. The V and J genes are TRBV4-1 and TRBJ1-5; D gene unclear. The V end was cut by 1 base, the J end by 6 bases, with 10 bases between. CDR3 length equals 14 residues. The germline CDR1 and CDR2 sequences are MGHRA and YSYEKL.